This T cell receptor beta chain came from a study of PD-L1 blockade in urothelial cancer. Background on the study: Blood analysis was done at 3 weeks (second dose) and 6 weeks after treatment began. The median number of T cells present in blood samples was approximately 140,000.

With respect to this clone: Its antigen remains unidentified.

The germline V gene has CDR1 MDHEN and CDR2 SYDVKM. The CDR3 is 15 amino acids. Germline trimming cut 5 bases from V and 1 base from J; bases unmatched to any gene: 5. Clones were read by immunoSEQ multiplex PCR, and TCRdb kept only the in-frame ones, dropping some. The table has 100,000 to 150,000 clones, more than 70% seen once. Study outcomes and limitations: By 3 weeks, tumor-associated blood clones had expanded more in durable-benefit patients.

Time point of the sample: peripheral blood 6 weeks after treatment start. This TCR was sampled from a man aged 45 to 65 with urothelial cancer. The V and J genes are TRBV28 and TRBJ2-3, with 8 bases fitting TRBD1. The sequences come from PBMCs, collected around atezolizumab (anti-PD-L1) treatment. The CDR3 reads CASSVPTGGTDTQYF. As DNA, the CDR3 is TGTGCCAGCAGTGTTCCGACAGGGGGCACAGATACGCAGTATTTT.